This T cell receptor beta chain was profiled in a study of blood T cell repertoires in COVID-19. Individuals aged about 18 to 89 years were recruited from 24 US areas. Researchers sorted participants into cohorts using their self-reported clinical history. The protocol was immunoSEQ multiplex PCR, while the TCRdb copy is restricted to in-frame clones and leaves out a portion. The table includes a few hundred thousand clones, more than 90% detected once. The CDR3 totals 15 residues. V was pared by 4 bases and J by 2 bases, with 6 bases of the junction left unmatched. The V gene's germline CDR1 is MNHEY and CDR2 SVGEGT.

The V and J genes are TRBV6-2 or TRBV6-3 and TRBJ2-7, with 9 nucleotides matching TRBD1. The TCR originated in a woman aged 25 to 45 who had recovered from COVID-19. The sequenced material came from PBMCs or T cells enriched from blood (not recorded which). In nucleotides, the CDR3 is TGTGCCAGCAGTTCCCCGGGACAGGGTACCTACGAGCAGTACTTC. This encodes CASSSPGQGTYEQYF.